The present T cell receptor (beta chain) was sequenced within a study of T cell changes during pregnancy in multiple sclerosis. TCRdb keeps only in-frame clones here, not all; method: immunoSEQ multiplex PCR. The table records 55,000 to 65,000 clones, roughly 92% of them present only once. V shed 4 bases and J shed 8 bases, with 8 bases lying between them. In germline, CDR1 is LNHDA, CDR2 SQIVND (reference sequence). The CDR3 totals 11 residues. This sequence was found in a female donor with multiple sclerosis, enrolled in a pregnancy study. The genes are TRBV19 and TRBJ1-1; D remains unclear. The sample was peripheral blood, taken in the second trimester of pregnancy. The CDR3 nucleotides read TGTGCCAGTAGTAGCGCTCGAGAAGCTTTCTTT. It translates to CASSSAREAFF.